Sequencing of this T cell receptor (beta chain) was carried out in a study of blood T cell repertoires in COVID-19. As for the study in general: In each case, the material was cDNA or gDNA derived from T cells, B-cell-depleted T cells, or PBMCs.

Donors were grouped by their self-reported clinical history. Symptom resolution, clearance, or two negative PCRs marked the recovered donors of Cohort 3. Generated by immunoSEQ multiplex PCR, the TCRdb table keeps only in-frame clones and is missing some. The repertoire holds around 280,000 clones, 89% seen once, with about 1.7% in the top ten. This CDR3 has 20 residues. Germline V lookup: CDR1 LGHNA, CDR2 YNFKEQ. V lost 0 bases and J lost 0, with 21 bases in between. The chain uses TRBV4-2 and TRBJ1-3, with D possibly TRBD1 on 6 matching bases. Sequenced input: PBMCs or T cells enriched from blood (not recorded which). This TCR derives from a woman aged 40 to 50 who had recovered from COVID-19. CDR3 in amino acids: CASSQDRGATGLYSGNTIYF. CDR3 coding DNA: TGTGCCAGCAGCCAAGATAGAGGAGCAACAGGGCTATACTCTGGAAACACCATATATTTT.